These 21 T cell receptor beta chains came from one sample sequenced in a study of T cells in Graves' hyperthyroidism and ophthalmopathy. It was RNA transcripts that yielded the amplified TCR beta CDR3 regions. HTBI primers were used for first-round RT-PCR of the TCR CDR3. Via MiXCR, TCRdb re-called the multiplex PCR reads, giving one row per CDR3 protein. The table has fewer than 650,000 distinct CDR3 sequences, around 15% seen once. Sequencing input: blood. The receptors derive from a woman aged 40 to 49 with Graves' ophthalmopathy.

This chain uses TRBV5-1 with TRBJ2-5; either TRBD1 or TRBD2 may supply D (6 bases each). Germline assignment: CDR1 SGHRS and CDR2 YFSETQ. The CDR3 extends over 15 amino acids. With 3 bases removed from V and 5 bases from J, the gap between germline ends came to 17 bases. As DNA, the CDR3 is TGCGCCAGCAGCTCCCCGGGGGCTAGTCGGGAGACCCAGTACTTC. Translation gives CASSSPGASRETQYF.

The chain's CDR3 is CASGLGDLGDEAFF. The CDR3 DNA reads TGTGCTAGTGGTTTGGGGGATTTAGGGGATGAAGCTTTCTTT. The V gene is TRBV12-5, the J gene TRBJ1-1; TRBD1 is a possible D gene (5 bases). Germline CDR1 LGHNT, CDR2 FRNRAP. V lost 1 base, J lost 7 bases, and 13 bases lay in between. The CDR3 extends over 14 amino acids.

CDR3 protein: CATSESGAGTWREQFF. The CDR3 bases are TGTGCCACCAGTGAGTCTGGTGCGGGAACGTGGCGTGAGCAGTTCTTC. This chain links TRBV24-1 with TRBJ2-1; weak D call: TRBD2 (6 bases). CDR1 is KGHDR and CDR2 is SFDVKD in the germline V gene. The CDR3 runs to 16 residues. V was trimmed by 4 bases and J by 9 bases, leaving 21 bases between them.

This clonotype was detected ten times or more. The rearrangement links TRBV6-1 to TRBJ2-7, with TRBD1 as a possible D gene (5 bases). The CDR3 consists of 14 residues. Germline CDR1 MNHNS, CDR2 SASEGT. Trimming pared 1 base from V and 7 bases from J, leaving 14 bases between. This CDR3 is CASSEVVRVWEQYF. The CDR3 coding sequence is TGTGCCAGCAGTGAAGTCGTCAGGGTGTGGGAGCAGTACTTC.

The V and J genes are TRBV24-1 and TRBJ1-2, with D possibly being TRBD1 (5 bases). V lost 4 bases and J lost 2, with 10 bases in between. The germline V gene encodes CDR1 KGHDR and CDR2 SFDVKD. The CDR3 extends over 14 amino acids. The CDR3 reads CATSDVRGNYGYTF. The CDR3 bases are TGTGCCACCAGTGACGTCCGGGGCAACTATGGCTACACCTTC.

The V and J genes are TRBV28 and TRBJ1-5; the match to TRBD1 covers 7 bases. Germline CDR1 reads MDHEN; CDR2 reads SYDVKM. CDR3 length: 15 residues. V shed 8 bases, J shed 5 bases, and the junction held 12 bases outside the gene matches. CDR3 in amino acids: CASDIPDRLHQPQHF. CDR3 DNA sequence: TGTGCCAGCGATATCCCGGACAGGCTCCATCAGCCCCAGCATTTT.

The chain has TRBV7-8 and TRBJ1-1, with no clear D. The V gene lost 2 bases and the J gene lost 3 bases, with 10 bases spanning the gap. The CDR3 has 14 residues. In germline, CDR1 is SGHVS, CDR2 FQNEAQ. DNA of the CDR3: TGTGCCAGCAGCTTATTTGGGGAGTACACTGAAGCTTTCTTT. Translation: CASSLFGEYTEAFF.

At least ten counts were recorded for this clonotype. The rearrangement links TRBV12-3 or TRBV12-4 to TRBJ1-5; no clear D. The V end lost 2 bases, the J end lost 9 bases, and 8 bases lay between the germline ends. The CDR3 runs to 12 residues. The CDR3 DNA is TGTGCCAGCAGTTTAAGTTTTGGGCCCCAGCATTTT. Protein: CASSLSFGPQHF.

The chain combines TRBV6-5 with TRBJ2-7, with D uncertain. The CDR3 consists of 12 residues. Between the trimmed V and J ends, which lost 4 bases and 6 bases, there was a span of 10 bases. Germline-derived CDR1 and CDR2 are MNHEY and SVGAGI. The CDR3 sequence: CASSLLSSEQYF. The CDR3 bases are TGTGCCAGCAGTTTACTCTCTTCCGAGCAGTACTTC.

Many counts were recorded for this clonotype. V usage is TRBV6-2 or TRBV6-3 and J usage is TRBJ1-1, with TRBD1 matching 8 bases. V lost 6 bases to trimming and J lost 7 bases; unmatched junction nucleotides: 4. CDR3 length: 12 amino acids. In germline, CDR1 is MNHEY, CDR2 SVGEGT. The CDR3 protein is CASSQTGVEAFF. Here the CDR3 DNA reads TGTGCCAGCAGCCAGACAGGGGTTGAAGCTTTCTTT.

Ten or more counts support this clonotype. The chain has TRBV4-3 and TRBJ2-7; D gene ambiguous. The V gene lost 3 bases and the J gene lost 1 base, with 10 bases spanning the gap. The CDR3 is 14 residues long. The V gene's germline CDR1 is LGHNA and CDR2 YSLEER. The DNA of the CDR3 is TGCGCCAGCAGCCAGTCCCGATCATCCTACGAGCAGTACTTC. It is translated as CASSQSRSSYEQYF.

This clonotype was seen ten or more times. The chain links TRBV29-1 to TRBJ2-7, with D possibly being TRBD1 (6 bases). Germline lookup yields CDR1 SQVTM and CDR2 ANQGSEA. Deletions cut 7 bases from V and 5 bases from J, with 18 bases between. CDR3 size: 13 residues. The CDR3 DNA is TGCAGCGGAACGAACAGGGATCTCAACGAGCAGTACTTC. Translated, it gives CSGTNRDLNEQYF.

This clonotype has at least ten counts. The chain links TRBV6-8 to TRBJ2-7, with TRBD1 identical over 7 bases. CDR3 length: 15 residues. V was clipped by 6 bases and J by 4 bases; unmatched bases: 12. The V gene's germline CDR1 is MNHGY and CDR2 SAAAGT. In DNA form, the CDR3 reads TGTGCCAGCAGCCGTGGACAGGAGCTTCCGTACGAGCAGTACTTC. Its protein is CASSRGQELPYEQYF.

The genes are TRBV4-1 and TRBJ1-3; D ambiguous. Trimming shortened V by 11 bases and J by 1 base, and 18 bases separated the two germline ends. Germline values: CDR1 MGHRA, CDR2 YSYEKL. There are 15 residues in the CDR3. CDR3 in amino acids: CAASPDPGSGNTIYF. The CDR3 coding sequence is TGCGCCGCGAGTCCGGACCCGGGATCTGGAAACACCATATATTTT.

In its sample, this clonotype was seen many times. The chain employs TRBV2 and TRBJ2-4; weak D call: TRBD1 (5 bases). Germline V lookup: CDR1 SNHLY, CDR2 FYNNEI. This CDR3 is built from 15 residues. Trimming pared 1 base from V and 9 bases from J, leaving 16 bases between. CDR3 coding DNA: TGTGCCAGCAGTGAAGATGAGCAGGGCAATACCATTCAGTACTTC. This codes for CASSEDEQGNTIQYF.

The chain links TRBV10-3 to TRBJ2-7; D is uncertain. The V end was cut by 4 bases, the J end by 2 bases, with 9 bases between. Germline CDR1 ENHRY, CDR2 SYGVKD. CDR3 length: 13 residues. The CDR3 loop is CAISGRSPYEQYF. CDR3 nucleotides: TGTGCCATCAGTGGTCGGTCCCCCTACGAGCAGTACTTC.

This clonotype appeared many times. The V call is TRBV6-5, the J call TRBJ1-2; 11 positions agree with TRBD1. Germline V gene data show CDR1 as MNHEY and CDR2 as SVGAGI. V lost 2 bases and J lost 3; bases outside the gene matches: 5. The CDR3 consists of 16 residues. The CDR3 protein is CASSYGTGGGHYGYTF. The CDR3 nucleotides are TGTGCCAGCAGTTACGGGACAGGGGGAGGCCACTATGGCTACACCTTC.

This clonotype was recorded many times. The rearrangement uses TRBV28 and TRBJ2-7; 12 bases agree with TRBD2. In germline, CDR1 is MDHEN, CDR2 SYDVKM. The V segment lost 1 base and the J segment 1 base; nucleotides outside the gene matches: 5. CDR3 length equals 17 residues. The CDR3 here is CASSLLLAGGLSYEQYF. The CDR3 coding sequence is TGTGCCAGCAGTTTATTACTAGCGGGAGGATTGTCCTACGAGCAGTACTTC.

V gene TRBV20-1 combines with J gene TRBJ2-7, with a possible D match to TRBD1 (6 bases). V was pared by 0 bases and J by 3 bases, with 15 bases between. Germline CDR1 and CDR2: DFQATT and SNEGSKA (reference sequence). The CDR3 sequence is 15 residues long. For the CDR3, the DNA is TGCAGTGCTAGAGATTCAGGGGAAGTGGGCTACGAGCAGTACTTC. Translating gives CSARDSGEVGYEQYF.

This clonotype has ten or more counts. The chain links TRBV11-2 to TRBJ2-2, with 7 positions matching TRBD2. The V gene end was trimmed by 2 bases and the J gene end by 4 bases; junction bases not matched to a gene: 10. This CDR3 contains 17 residues. Germline CDR1 is SGHAT and CDR2 is FQNNGV. CDR3 bases: TGTGCCAGCAGCTTATTTCGAGGGAGGGCGGGCACCGGGGAGCTGTTTTTT. Translated: CASSLFRGRAGTGELFF.

This clonotype was seen at least ten times. The chain combines TRBV6-5 with TRBJ2-7; 15 positions match TRBD2. This CDR3 comprises 15 residues. Germline V lookup: CDR1 MNHEY, CDR2 SVGAGI. V trimming: 6 bases; J trimming: 4 bases; junction bases outside the gene matches: 4. The CDR3 reads CASRLGLAGGYEQYF. The CDR3 DNA sequence: TGTGCCAGCAGATTAGGACTAGCGGGAGGGTACGAGCAGTACTTC.